The T cell receptor beta chain under discussion was sequenced for a study of T cell responses to AZD1222 COVID-19 vaccine. The repertoire was sequenced with immunoSEQ multiplex PCR; TCRdb's copy has only in-frame clones and lacks some. The sample lists about 110,000 clones; around 90% were seen once. Study findings and constraints: Repertoires were collected only later (after the peak T cell response had occurred).

V lost 0 bases and J 4 bases, leaving 14 bases between the germline ends. Germline CDR1 and CDR2: GTSNPN and SVGIG (reference sequence). This CDR3 is built from 15 residues. Only a few counts were recorded for this clone. Its antigen remains unidentified. The sample here was peripheral blood, taken 28 days after the second AZD1222 dose. The V gene is TRBV30, the J gene TRBJ2-3; no reliable D call. The sequence was obtained from an adult who received the AZD1222 COVID-19 vaccine. The CDR3 coding sequence is TGTGCCTGGAGTGTACCCTATGCAAAGTCAGATACGCAGTATTTT. It specifies CAWSVPYAKSDTQYF.